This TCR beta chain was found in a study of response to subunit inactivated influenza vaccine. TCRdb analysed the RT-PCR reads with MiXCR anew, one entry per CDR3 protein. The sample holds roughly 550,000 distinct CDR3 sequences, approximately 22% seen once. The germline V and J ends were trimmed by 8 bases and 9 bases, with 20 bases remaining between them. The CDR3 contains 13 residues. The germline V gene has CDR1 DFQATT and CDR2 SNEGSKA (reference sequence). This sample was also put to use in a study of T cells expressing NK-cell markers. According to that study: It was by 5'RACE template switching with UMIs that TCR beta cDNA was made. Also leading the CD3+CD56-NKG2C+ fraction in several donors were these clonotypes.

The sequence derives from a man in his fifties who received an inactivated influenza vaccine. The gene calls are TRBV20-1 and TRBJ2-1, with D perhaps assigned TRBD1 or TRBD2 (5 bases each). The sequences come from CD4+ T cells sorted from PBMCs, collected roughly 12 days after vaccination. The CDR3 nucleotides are TGCAGTTCTAATGGGGGAACTACTGGTGAGCAGTTCTTC. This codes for CSSNGGTTGEQFF.